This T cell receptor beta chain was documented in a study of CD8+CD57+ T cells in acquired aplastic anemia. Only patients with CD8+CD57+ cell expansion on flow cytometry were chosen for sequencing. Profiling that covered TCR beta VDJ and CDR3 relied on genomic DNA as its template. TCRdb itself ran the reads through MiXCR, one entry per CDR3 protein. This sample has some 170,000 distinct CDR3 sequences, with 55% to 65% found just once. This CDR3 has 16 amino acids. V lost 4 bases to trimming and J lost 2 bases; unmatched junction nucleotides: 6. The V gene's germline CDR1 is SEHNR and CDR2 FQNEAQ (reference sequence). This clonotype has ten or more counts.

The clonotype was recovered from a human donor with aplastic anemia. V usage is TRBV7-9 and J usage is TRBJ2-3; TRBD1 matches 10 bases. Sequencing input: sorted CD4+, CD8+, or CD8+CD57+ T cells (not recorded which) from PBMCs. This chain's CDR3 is CASSSLGTGVTDTQYF. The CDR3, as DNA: TGTGCCAGCAGCTCCCTCGGGACAGGGGTCACAGATACGCAGTATTTT.